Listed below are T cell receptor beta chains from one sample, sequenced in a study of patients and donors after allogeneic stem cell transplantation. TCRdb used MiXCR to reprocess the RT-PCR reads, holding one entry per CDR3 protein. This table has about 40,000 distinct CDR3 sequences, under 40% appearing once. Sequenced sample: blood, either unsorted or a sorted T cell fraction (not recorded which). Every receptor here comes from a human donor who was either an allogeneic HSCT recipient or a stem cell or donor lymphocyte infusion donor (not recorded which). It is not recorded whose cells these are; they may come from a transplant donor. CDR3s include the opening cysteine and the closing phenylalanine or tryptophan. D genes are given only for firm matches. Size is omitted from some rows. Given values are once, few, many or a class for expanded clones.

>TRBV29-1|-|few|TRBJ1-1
TGCAGCGTTGAGGGGGGCCCGAACACTGAAGCTTTCTTT
CSVEGGPNTEAFF
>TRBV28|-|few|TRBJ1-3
TGTGCCAGCAGTTTAAGGGGGGCATTGGGAAACACCATATATTTT
CASSLRGALGNTIYF
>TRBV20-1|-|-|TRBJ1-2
TGCAGTGCTCCGATCCTAAATCCAGGACGTGGCTACACCTTC
CSAPILNPGRGYTF
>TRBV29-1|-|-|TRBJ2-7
TGCAGCGTTGAAGCTCTGGGCGAGCAGTACTTC
CSVEALGEQYF
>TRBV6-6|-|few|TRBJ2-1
TGTGCCAGCAGTTACCGTCCCAACTACAATGAGCAGTTCTTC
CASSYRPNYNEQFF
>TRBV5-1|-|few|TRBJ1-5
TGCGCCAGCAGCCCCGACGGGTATCAGCCCCAGCATTTT
CASSPDGYQPQHF
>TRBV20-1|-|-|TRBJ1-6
TGCAGTGCTGGGACCAGGGAACCCCTCCACTTT
CSAGTREPLHF
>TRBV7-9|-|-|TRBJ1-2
TGTGCCAGCAGCCCTCCCGACCCAGGACGGACATCGAACTATGGCTACACCTTC
CASSPPDPGRTSNYGYTF
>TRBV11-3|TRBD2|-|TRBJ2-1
TGTGCCAGCAGCTTTAGTAGCGGGAGTGGCCCCAATGAGCAGTTCTTC
CASSFSSGSGPNEQFF
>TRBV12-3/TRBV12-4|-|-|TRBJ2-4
TGTGCCAGCAGTTTGGGTACACAAGCCAAAAACATTCAGTACTTC
CASSLGTQAKNIQYF
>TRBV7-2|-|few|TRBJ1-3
TGTGCCAGCAGCTTGTCGGGGGGCAAGCTCTCTGGAAACACCATATATTTT
CASSLSGGKLSGNTIYF
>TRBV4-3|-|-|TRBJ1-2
TGCGCCAGCAGCCAAGTGGGCCTGACGCTCAGTTTAGGTGGCTACACCTTC
CASSQVGLTLSLGGYTF
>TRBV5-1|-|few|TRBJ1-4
TGCGCCAGCAGCTTGGCCCAGAGACTCAAAAGGGCAACTAATGAAAAACTGTTTTTT
CASSLAQRLKRATNEKLFF
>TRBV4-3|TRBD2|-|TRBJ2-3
TGCGCCAGCAGCCTGACTAGCGACCCCCACACAGATACGCAGTATTTT
CASSLTSDPHTDTQYF
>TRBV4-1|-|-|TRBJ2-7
TGCGCCAGCAGCCAAAGACAGGAGCTTTCCTACGAGCAGTACTTC
CASSQRQELSYEQYF
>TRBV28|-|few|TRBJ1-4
TGTGCCAGCAGTCCCTGGGTGGCAAAACTGTTTTTT
CASSPWVAKLFF
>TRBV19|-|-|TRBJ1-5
TGTGCCAGTATTGTGACTGCGGGGCAGCCCCAGCATTTT
CASIVTAGQPQHF
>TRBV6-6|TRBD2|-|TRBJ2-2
TGTGCCAGCAGTAGCGGGACGAACACCGCGGAGCTGTTTTTT
CASSSGTNTAELFF
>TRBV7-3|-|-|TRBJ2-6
TGTGCCAGCAGCTTACGAGGGTCCGGGGCCAACGTCCTGACTTTC
CASSLRGSGANVLTF
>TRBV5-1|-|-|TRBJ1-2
TGCGCCAGCAGCTTGGGTCCCGTCATAGGGTACTATGGCTACACCTTC
CASSLGPVIGYYGYTF
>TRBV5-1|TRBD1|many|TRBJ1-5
TGCGCCAGCAGCCCCCAACAGGGGAATCAGCCCCAGCATTTT
CASSPQQGNQPQHF
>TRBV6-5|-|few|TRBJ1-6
TGTGCCAGCAGTTACCCGGGTTCACCCCTCCACTTT
CASSYPGSPLHF
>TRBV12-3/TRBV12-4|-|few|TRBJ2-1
TGTGCCAGCAGTTTGGGGGATCGTTCCTACAATGAGCAGTTCTTC
CASSLGDRSYNEQFF
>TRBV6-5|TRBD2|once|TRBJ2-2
TGTGCCAGCAGTTACTACACGGGACTACCGAACACCGGGGAGCTGTTTTTT
CASSYYTGLPNTGELFF
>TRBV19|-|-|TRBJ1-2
TGTGCCAGTAGTATAGGTGGCCCGGGAGGCTACACCTTC
CASSIGGPGGYTF
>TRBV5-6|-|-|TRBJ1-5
TGTGCCAGCAGCTTGGTTGGGGTTCCCGGACAGCCCCAGCATTTT
CASSLVGVPGQPQHF
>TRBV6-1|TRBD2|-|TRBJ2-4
TGTGCCAGCTGGGGTGTAGGGACTAGCGGTACTGGGGCCAAAAACATTCAGTACTTC
CASWGVGTSGTGAKNIQYF
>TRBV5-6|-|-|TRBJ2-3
TGTGCCAGCAGCTTGGACCCCAGGGTCCCAGATACGCAGTATTTT
CASSLDPRVPDTQYF
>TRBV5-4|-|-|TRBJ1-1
TGTGCCAGCAGCACAATTTGGCGACATTCGGGGACTGAAGCTTTCTTT
CASSTIWRHSGTEAFF
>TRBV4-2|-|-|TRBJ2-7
TGTGCCAGCAGCCAAGAAAAGACTGCTTCCTACGAGCAGTACTTC
CASSQEKTASYEQYF
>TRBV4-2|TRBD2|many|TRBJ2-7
TGTGCCAGCAGCCAAGCTCCAGCGGGAGGAGACGAGCAGTACTTC
CASSQAPAGGDEQYF
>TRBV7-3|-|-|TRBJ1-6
TGTGCCAGCAGCAGCGACCACTCCTATAATTCACCCCTCCACTTT
CASSSDHSYNSPLHF
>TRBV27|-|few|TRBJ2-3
TGTGCCAGCCGGGCCTTCCGCACAGATACGCAGTATTTT
CASRAFRTDTQYF
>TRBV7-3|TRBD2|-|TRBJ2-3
TGTGCCAGCAGCCCTAGCGGGATGTCTGATACGCAGTATTTT
CASSPSGMSDTQYF
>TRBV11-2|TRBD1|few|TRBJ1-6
TGTGCCAGCAGCATGGACAGGGTAAATTCACCCCTCCACTTT
CASSMDRVNSPLHF
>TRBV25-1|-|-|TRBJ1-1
TGTGCCAGCAGTGAGGACTCCCTGAACACTGAAGCTTTCTTT
CASSEDSLNTEAFF
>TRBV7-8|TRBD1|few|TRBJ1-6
TGTGCCAGCAGCTTGAACCGGGACAGCGAGGGAAATAATTCACCCCTCCACTTT
CASSLNRDSEGNNSPLHF
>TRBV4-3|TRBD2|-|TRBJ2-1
TGCGCCAGCAGCCAAGATCCCGGGACTAGCGGGAGCTCCTACAATGAGCAGTTCTTC
CASSQDPGTSGSSYNEQFF
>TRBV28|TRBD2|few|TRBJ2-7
TGTGCCAGCAGTACTACCGGGACTAGCTACGAGCAGTACTTC
CASSTTGTSYEQYF
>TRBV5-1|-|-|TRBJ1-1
TGCGCCAGCAGCAGGAAACCCATGAACACTGAAGCTTTCTTT
CASSRKPMNTEAFF
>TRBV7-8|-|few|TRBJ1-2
TGTGCCAGCAGCTCTCCCGGACAGCAACTCTATGGCTACACCTTC
CASSSPGQQLYGYTF
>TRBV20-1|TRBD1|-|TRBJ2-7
TGCAGTGCTAAAGACAGGGTCGGCTACGAGCAGTACTTC
CSAKDRVGYEQYF
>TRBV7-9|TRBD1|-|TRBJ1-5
TGTGCCAGCACCCCTCAGGGGGTCAATCAGCCCCAGCATTTT
CASTPQGVNQPQHF
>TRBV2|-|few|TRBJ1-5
TGTGCCAGCAGGTCTTTGGGTGTCAATCAGCCCCAGCATTTT
CASRSLGVNQPQHF
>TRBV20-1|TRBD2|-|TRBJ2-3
TGCAGTGCGGGACTAGCGGGCACAGATACGCAGTATTTT
CSAGLAGTDTQYF
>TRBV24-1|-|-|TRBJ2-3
TGTGCCACCAGTGACGGCTGGGGACGATACACAGATACGCAGTATTTT
CATSDGWGRYTDTQYF
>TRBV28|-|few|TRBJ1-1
TGTGCCAGCAGCCTGCGGAGGCAGAACACTGAAGCTTTCTTT
CASSLRRQNTEAFF
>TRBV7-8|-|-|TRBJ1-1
TGTGCCAGCAGCCTACGCCCGGTCACACTGGGGAAAGGAACTGAAGCTTTCTTT
CASSLRPVTLGKGTEAFF
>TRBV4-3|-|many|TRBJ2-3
TGCGCCAGCAGCCAAGATTACAGGCAGGGCACAGATACGCAGTATTTT
CASSQDYRQGTDTQYF
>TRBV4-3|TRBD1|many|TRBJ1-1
TGCGCCAGCAGCCAGGAATGGACAGGGAGGAACACTGAAGCTTTCTTT
CASSQEWTGRNTEAFF
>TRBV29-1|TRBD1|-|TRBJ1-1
TGCAGCGTTGAATTGGCTGACAGGGGGTTCGACACTGAAGCTTTCTTT
CSVELADRGFDTEAFF
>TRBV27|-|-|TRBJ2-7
TGTGCCAGCCGGACATCCGTCTCCTACGAGCAGTACTTC
CASRTSVSYEQYF
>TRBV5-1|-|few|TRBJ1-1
TGCGCCAGCAGCGAAGGGCGGGTGAACACTGAAGCTTTCTTT
CASSEGRVNTEAFF
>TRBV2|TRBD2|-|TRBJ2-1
TGTGCCAGCAGCGGACGGGCTAGCGGGAGAGAGGAGCAGTTCTTC
CASSGRASGREEQFF
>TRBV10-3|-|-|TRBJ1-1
TGTGCCATCAGTGAGTCGAGTGGGGGGCTGAACACTGAAGCTTTCTTT
CAISESSGGLNTEAFF
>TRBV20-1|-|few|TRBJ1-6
TGCAGTGCTAAAAACAGTGGGGCGGGGTCACCCCTCCACTTT
CSAKNSGAGSPLHF
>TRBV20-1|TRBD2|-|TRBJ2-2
TGCAGTGCACCTAGCGGGAGGAAAACCGGGGAGCTGTTTTTT
CSAPSGRKTGELFF
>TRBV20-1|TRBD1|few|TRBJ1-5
TGCAGTGCTAGAGTACAGGGGCCTATGCTCAGCAATCAGCCCCAGCATTTT
CSARVQGPMLSNQPQHF
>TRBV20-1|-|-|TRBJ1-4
TGCAGTGCTACCTGGGGAGGGAATGAAAAACTGTTTTTT
CSATWGGNEKLFF